This T cell receptor beta chain was identified in a study of Graves' ophthalmopathy and Graves' hyperthyroidism. Many counts were recorded for this clonotype. TCR beta CDR3 amplification used RNA transcripts. RT-PCR in the first round used HTBI primers; a second-round multiplex PCR followed. MiXCR was run by TCRdb on the multiplex PCR reads, yielding one entry per CDR3 protein. The table shows about 410,000 distinct CDR3 sequences, with approximately 20% occurring only once. This CDR3 is 14 amino acids long. The ends lost 4 bases at V and 9 bases at J; junction bases unmatched: 8. Germline V gene lookup returns CDR1 SGHVS and CDR2 FQNEAQ.

This sequence was found in a woman aged 18-30 years with Graves' ophthalmopathy. Input material: peripheral blood. The chain is built from TRBV7-8 and TRBJ2-5; 10 nucleotides align to TRBD1. The chain's CDR3 is CASSYPGQGWAQYF. CDR3 sequence (DNA): TGTGCCAGCAGCTATCCGGGACAGGGGTGGGCCCAGTACTTC. Variable domain in full (rest from reference TRBV7-8 and TRBJ2-5): GAGVSQSPRYKVAKRGQDVALRCDPISGHVSLFWYQQALGQGPEFLTYFQNEAQLDKSGLPSDRFFAERPEGSVSTLKIQRTQQEDSAVYLCASSYPGQGWAQYFGPGTRLLVL.